This T cell receptor beta chain was sequenced for a study of blood T cell repertoires in COVID-19. Study overall: Acute and convalescent COVID-19 specimens originated in the United States, Italy and Spain. PBMCs, B-cell-depleted T cells, or T cells provided the cDNA or gDNA that made up the material.

Per the authors' pipeline: Reference gene primer amplification in the assay estimated nucleated cell counts. The repertoire was sequenced with immunoSEQ multiplex PCR; TCRdb's copy has only in-frame clones and lacks some. That table is the source of V, J and clone size, and D and trimming were worked out from the DNA. This sample has about 400,000 clones; over 75% occur once, and the top ten carry around 2%. The length of the CDR3 is 14 residues. Germline V gives CDR1 SEHNR, CDR2 FQNEAQ (reference sequence). Trimming at V came to 3 bases and at J to 9 bases, leaving 6 bases not matched to a gene. The study recruited people aged roughly 18 to 100 years across about two dozen US areas.

V gene TRBV7-9 combines with J gene TRBJ2-2; 8 positions match TRBD2. This TCR was recovered from a woman aged 40-49 years with acute COVID-19. What was sequenced was PBMCs or T cells enriched from blood (not recorded which). CDR3 region: CASSFPGGARELFF. The CDR3 nucleotides are TGTGCCAGCAGCTTCCCGGGGGGGGCCCGGGAGCTGTTTTTT. The full variable domain, in which reference TRBV7-9 and TRBJ2-2 provide the parts outside the CDR3, is DTGVSQNPRHKITKRGQNVTFRCDPISEHNRLYWYRQTLGQGPEFLTYFQNEAQLEKSRLLSDRFSAERPKGSFSTLEIQRTEQGDSAMYLCASSFPGGARELFFGEGSRLTVL.